This T cell receptor beta chain was identified during a study of regulatory T cells in long-lasting Graves disease. Study summary: The study enrolled newly diagnosed Graves' patients on antithyroid drugs under 3 months.

TCR beta libraries were built with iRepertoire HTBI primers and Arm-PCR of CDR3 regions. TCRdb called the multiplex PCR reads again in MiXCR, with one record for every CDR3 protein. The sample includes around 250,000 distinct CDR3 sequences, just over 20% of them seen just once. This clonotype was seen ten or more times. What it recognizes is unknown. Time point: newly diagnosed GD, antithyroid drugs for less than 3 months. PBMC-derived RNA was used for the TCR library. The authors drew patients from an endocrinology department in Xi'an, China. Trimming left V 8 bases short and J 3 bases short, with 10 bases between. Germline-derived CDR1 and CDR2 are MNHNS and SASEGT. The CDR3 is 13 residues long. Study-wide results and caveats: Only a small sample size was used, which may have cut accuracy.

The V call is TRBV6-1, the J call TRBJ2-2; possible D gene TRBD2, 5 bases. The sequencing used peripheral blood mononuclear cells (PBMCs), collected at new diagnosis, from a patient treated with antithyroid drugs. This sequence originates from a female donor with Graves disease. In DNA, the CDR3 is TGTGCCAGCTTTTGGCGGGACACCGGGGAGCTGTTTTTT. Its protein is CASFWRDTGELFF.